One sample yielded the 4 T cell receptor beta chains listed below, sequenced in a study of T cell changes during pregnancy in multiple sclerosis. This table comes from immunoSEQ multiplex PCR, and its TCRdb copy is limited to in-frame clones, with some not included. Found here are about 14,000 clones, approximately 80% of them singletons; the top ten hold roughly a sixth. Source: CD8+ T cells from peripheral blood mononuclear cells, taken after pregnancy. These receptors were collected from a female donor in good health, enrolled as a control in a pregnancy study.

The DNA for the CDR3 is TGCAGCGTCCCAGGCAGGAACACTGAAGCTTTCTTT. It encodes CSVPGRNTEAFF. V gene TRBV29-1 combines with J gene TRBJ1-1; D gene unclear. The CDR3 sequence is 12 residues long. Germline assignment: CDR1 SQVTM and CDR2 ANQGSEA. The ends were cut back, 6 bases at V and 1 base at J, with 9 bases in the middle.

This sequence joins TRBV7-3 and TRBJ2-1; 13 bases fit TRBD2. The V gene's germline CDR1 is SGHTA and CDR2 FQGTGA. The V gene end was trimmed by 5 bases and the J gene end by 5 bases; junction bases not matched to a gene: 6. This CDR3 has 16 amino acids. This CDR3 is CASSPRLAGGNNEQFF. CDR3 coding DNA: TGTGCCAGCAGCCCCCGACTAGCGGGGGGTAACAATGAGCAGTTCTTC.

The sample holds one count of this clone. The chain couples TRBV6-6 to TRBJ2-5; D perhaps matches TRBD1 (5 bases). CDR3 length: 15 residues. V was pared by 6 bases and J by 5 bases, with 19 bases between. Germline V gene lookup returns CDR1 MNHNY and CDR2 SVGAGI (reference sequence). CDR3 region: CASSRDRSPSETQYF. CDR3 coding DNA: TGTGCCAGCAGCAGAGACAGATCGCCCTCTGAGACCCAGTACTTC.

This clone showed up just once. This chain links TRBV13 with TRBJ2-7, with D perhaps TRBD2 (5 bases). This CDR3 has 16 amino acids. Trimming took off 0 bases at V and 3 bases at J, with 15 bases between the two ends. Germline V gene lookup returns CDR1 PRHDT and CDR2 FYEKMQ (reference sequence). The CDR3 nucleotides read TGTGCCAGCAGCTTAGGCCCCGGACTTGGGAACTACGAGCAGTACTTC. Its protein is CASSLGPGLGNYEQYF.